The text below deals with one TCR beta chain. This clone's antigen is unknown. No qualities accompany the bases; no much larger clone lies one base away. Reading the germline V gene (reference sequence) gives CDR1 SGHKS and CDR2 YYEKEE. Between the V and J ends, shortened by 2 bases and 7 bases respectively, the junction contains 13 bases. The CDR3 runs 13 amino acids, cysteine and phenylalanine included. This entry keeps only the CDR3 DNA: 39 bases, framed from base 1. The sample is drawn from a study of blood T cell repertoires in COVID-19 (TCRdb year 2020). For the study in its entirety: Samples from collaborators originated in the United States, Italy and Spain and spanned both the acute and convalescent phases of COVID-19. The repertoires were released in a freely available public database meant as a resource for research on the immune response to SARS-CoV-2. Samples were obtained from the ongoing ImmuneRACE study (first 160 participants) and from about 1,300 subjects provided by 6 global collaborators. Subjects who had been exposed to COVID-19, were actively infected with it, or had recovered from it provided the deeply sampled blood TCRbeta repertoires that made up the dataset. The material from the prospective study consisted of cDNA or gDNA derived from T cells, B-cell-depleted T cells, or PBMCs. Nearly every sample came with metadata listing a de-identified subject ID, COVID-19 status, age in years and sex. Where available, HLA class I and class II types were obtained from metadata supplied by the sample provider rather than from assay-based typing. The paper as a whole reports these results and caveats: Clinical and demographic metadata were provided uncurated, with the amount varying by source and participant.

Each collaborating institution followed its own protocols to collect whole blood in K2EDTA tubes. Collaborator samples were shipped for TCRbeta analysis as frozen whole blood, isolated PBMCs, or DNA extracted from either sample type. TCRbeta CDR3 regions were amplified from genomic DNA using the immunoSEQ Assay, a bias-controlled multiplex PCR. As for the authors' bioinformatics: Within the assay, amplification of reference gene primers was used to estimate how many nucleated cells each sample contained. Sequence reads were collapsed and filtered to measure the absolute abundance of every unique TCRbeta CDR3 rearrangement. For each sample, productive Simpson clonality was calculated by taking the square root of Simpson's diversity index across productive rearrangements. As stored in TCRdb, this immuneACCESS dataset retains in-frame rearrangements with V and J assigned. A fraction of the clones does not appear; measured against another copy, unresolved V genes explain less than half of the discrepancy, and the remainder lacks a known reason. V and J calls and clone size are given by that table; D and trimming were obtained from the DNA. Within this sample are roughly 80,000 clones, with 80% to 90% of them counted one time only. Clones ranked in the top ten supply under 6.5% of the sample.

The specimen was peripheral blood. The chain uses TRBV5-5 and TRBJ2-7; the D gene is perhaps TRBD1, from 6 matching bases. The receptor was derived from a man aged 45-65 years with active COVID-19. The DNA is as follows: TGTGCCAGCAGCTTTAGTCAGGGGAGTGAGCAGTACTTC. Translated, it gives CASSFSQGSEQYF.